The T cell receptor (beta chain) described here comes from a study of cytomegalovirus exposure and HLA in healthy donors. General study findings and limits: Cytomegalovirus-associated status was assigned to about 170 TCR beta chains. CMV antigen specificity was confirmed in vitro for three CMV-associated chains. Available immune exposure information covered CMV serostatus only.

Primers included in the PCR were 60 Vbeta and 13 Jbeta primers. Measured with immunoSEQ multiplex PCR; TCRdb has only the in-frame clones, and not every one. This table has about 120,000 clones, roughly 9.9% appearing once. This clone appeared a few times. Antigen specificity is unknown. This CDR3 region has 14 residues. Losses at the gene ends were 3 bases for V and 1 base for J; bases not matched to a gene: 5. Per germline, CDR1 GTSNPN and CDR2 SVGIG (reference sequence). Sequencing input: PBMCs. The rearrangement uses TRBV30 and TRBJ2-5; 7 bases map to TRBD1. The receptor comes from a man aged 25-45 years in good health and CMV-seronegative. The CDR3 region is CAWRLGQLQETQYF. CDR3 nucleotide sequence: TGTGCCTGGAGATTGGGACAGCTCCAAGAGACCCAGTACTTC.